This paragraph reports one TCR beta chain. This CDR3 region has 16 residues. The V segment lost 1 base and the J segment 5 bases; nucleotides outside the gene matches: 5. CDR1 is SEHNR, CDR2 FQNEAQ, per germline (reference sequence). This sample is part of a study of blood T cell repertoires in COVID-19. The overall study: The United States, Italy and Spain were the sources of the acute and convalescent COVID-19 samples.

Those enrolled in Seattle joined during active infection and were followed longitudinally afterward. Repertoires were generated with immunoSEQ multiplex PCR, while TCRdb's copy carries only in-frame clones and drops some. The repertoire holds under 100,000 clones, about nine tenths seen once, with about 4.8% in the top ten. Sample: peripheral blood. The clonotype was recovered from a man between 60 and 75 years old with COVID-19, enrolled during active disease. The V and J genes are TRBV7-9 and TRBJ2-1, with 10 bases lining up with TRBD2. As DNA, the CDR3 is TGTGCCAGCAGCTTAGTTCGCCTAGCGGGAGACAATGAGCAGTTCTTC. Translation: CASSLVRLAGDNEQFF.